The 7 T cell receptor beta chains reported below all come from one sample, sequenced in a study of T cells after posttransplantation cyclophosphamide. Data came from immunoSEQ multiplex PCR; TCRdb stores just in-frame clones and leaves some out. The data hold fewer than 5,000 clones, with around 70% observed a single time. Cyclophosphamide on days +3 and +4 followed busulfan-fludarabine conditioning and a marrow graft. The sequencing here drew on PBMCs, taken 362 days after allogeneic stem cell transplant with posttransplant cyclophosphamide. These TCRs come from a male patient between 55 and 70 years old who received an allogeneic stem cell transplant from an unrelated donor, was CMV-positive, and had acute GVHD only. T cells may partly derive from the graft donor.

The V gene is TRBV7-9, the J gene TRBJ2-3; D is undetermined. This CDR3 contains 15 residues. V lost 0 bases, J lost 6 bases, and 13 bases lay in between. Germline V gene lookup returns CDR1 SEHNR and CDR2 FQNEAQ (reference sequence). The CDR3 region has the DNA TGTGCCAGCAGCTTAGCGAGTCTGCCTTCGGATACGCAGTATTTT. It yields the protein CASSLASLPSDTQYF.

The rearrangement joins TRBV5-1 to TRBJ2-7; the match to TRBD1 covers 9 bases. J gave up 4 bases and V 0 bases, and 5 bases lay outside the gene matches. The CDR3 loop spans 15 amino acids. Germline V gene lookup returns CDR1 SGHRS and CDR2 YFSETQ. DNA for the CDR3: TGCGCCAGCAGCTTGGACGGGACAGGGAAGTACGAGCAGTACTTC. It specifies CASSLDGTGKYEQYF.

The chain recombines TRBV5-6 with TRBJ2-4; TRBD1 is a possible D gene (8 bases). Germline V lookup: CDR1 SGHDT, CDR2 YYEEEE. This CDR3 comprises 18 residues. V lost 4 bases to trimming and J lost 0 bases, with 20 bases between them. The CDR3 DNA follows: TGTGCCAGCAGCGCCCTGACAGGGGAGGGGGTAGCCAAAAACATTCAGTACTTC. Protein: CASSALTGEGVAKNIQYF.

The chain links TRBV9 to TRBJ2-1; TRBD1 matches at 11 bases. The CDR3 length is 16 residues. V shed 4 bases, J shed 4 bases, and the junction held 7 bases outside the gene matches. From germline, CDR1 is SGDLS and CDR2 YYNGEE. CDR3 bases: TGTGCCAGCAGCCCTGGACAGGGGGCGGAGTACAATGAGCAGTTCTTC. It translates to CASSPGQGAEYNEQFF.

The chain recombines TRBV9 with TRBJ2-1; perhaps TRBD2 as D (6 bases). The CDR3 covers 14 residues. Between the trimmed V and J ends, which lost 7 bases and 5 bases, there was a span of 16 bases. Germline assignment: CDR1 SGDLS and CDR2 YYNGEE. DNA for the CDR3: TGTGCCAGCGAACCGGGGGAAATCAACAATGAGCAGTTCTTC. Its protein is CASEPGEINNEQFF.

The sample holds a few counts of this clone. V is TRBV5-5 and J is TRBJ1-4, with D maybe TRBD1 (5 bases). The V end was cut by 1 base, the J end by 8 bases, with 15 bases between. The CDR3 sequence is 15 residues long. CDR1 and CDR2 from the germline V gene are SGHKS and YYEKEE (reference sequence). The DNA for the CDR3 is TGTGCCAGCAGCTTGTGGGGGGATGTGGGGGAAAAACTGTTTTTT. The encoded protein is CASSLWGDVGEKLFF.

CDR3 protein: CASSPVTGPKNIQYF. CDR3 DNA: TGTGCCAGCTCACCTGTGACAGGGCCCAAAAACATTCAGTACTTC. The chain carries TRBV18 and TRBJ2-4; 7 bases are a match to TRBD1. This CDR3 region has 15 residues. Germline loops: CDR1 KGHSH, CDR2 LQKENI. Trimming at V came to 3 bases and at J to 2 bases, leaving 4 bases not matched to a gene.